This T cell receptor (beta chain) is from a study of blood T cells in healthy people across ages. With each sample, at least 6 micrograms of total RNA were extracted. This clonotype has a count of ten or more. Its antigen is unidentified. General study points: Strong correlation existed between TCR beta diversity and naive T cell percentage.

The second PCR ran about 6 to 12 cycles with a sample-barcoded 5' primer and J-beta primers. Each cDNA was tagged by a template-switch adaptor containing 12 random nucleotides. TCRdb re-derived calls from the 5' RACE reads in MiXCR, one entry per CDR3 protein. The sample includes 650,000 to 700,000 distinct CDR3 sequences, 32% seen only once; the top ten take approximately 15%. The CDR3 has 11 residues. V shed 9 bases and J shed 2 bases, with 8 bases lying between them. The germline V gene encodes CDR1 LGHDT and CDR2 YNNKEL (reference sequence). This rearrangement joins TRBV3-1 to TRBJ2-7, with D uncertain. Sequenced: blood. This TCR derives from a woman over 75 in good health. This CDR3 reads CASGLAYEQYF. The CDR3 coding sequence is TGTGCCAGTGGCTTGGCCTACGAGCAGTACTTC.